This T cell receptor (beta chain) was captured in a study of blood T cell repertoires in COVID-19. Study-level background: T cells, B-cell-depleted T cells, or PBMCs provided the cDNA or gDNA that served as material.

Study processing details: By means of reference gene primer amplification, nucleated cell counts were estimated. TCRdb keeps only in-frame clones here, not all; method: immunoSEQ multiplex PCR. V and J calls and clone size are given by that table; D and trimming were obtained from the DNA. The sample carries about 280,000 clones, approximately 85% recorded once. This clone was counted once. Germline CDR1 reads SQVTM; CDR2 reads ANQGSEA. The trim removed 4 bases at V and 7 bases at J, leaving 11 bases unmatched. This CDR3 is 15 amino acids long. The sequencing input was peripheral blood. The gene calls are TRBV29-1 and TRBJ2-1, with 9 bases matching TRBD1. This TCR came from a human donor in a cohort sampled during active COVID-19. CDR3 nucleotides: TGCAGCGTTGGAGGCAGCACAGGGGGCGCAAATGAGCAGTTCTTC. Translating it yields CSVGGSTGGANEQFF.